This record concerns one T cell receptor beta chain sequence. What this receptor recognizes is not known. A read error may produce the germline difference seen at one junction end. The entry originates in a study of post-analysis software for immune sequencing data (dated by TCRdb to between 2015 and 2016). Regarding the research as a whole: Recorded disease courses included relapsing-remitting, secondary progressive and progressive-relapsing multiple sclerosis, with some patients lacking subtype annotation. The multiple sclerosis patient repertoires were compared with roughly twelve previously published healthy control repertoires from donors aged roughly 6 to 25 years. A subset of samples was prepared in parallel using single-end sample barcoding, then pooled and co-amplified after Illumina adapter ligation. General conclusions and limits of the study: Direct clustering with F measure showed strong co-clustering of samples prepared in the same batch, prompting a batch-effect correction. Patients showed significantly higher frequencies than controls for five TRBV segments, among them TRBV5-6, TRBV5-1 and TRBV20-1. The multiple sclerosis patient group was slightly younger than the control group. Significantly lower normalized Chao1 diversity was found in multiple sclerosis patients than in controls, suggesting substantial peripheral T-cell clonal expansion.

Library creation used PCR. These reads were obtained on an Illumina HiSeq 2500. To reduce PCR and sequencing biases, unique molecular identifiers were incorporated into the TCR beta cDNA libraries. Roughly 500,000 cDNA molecules were obtained for every 1 to 10 million input T cells, so each molecule roughly corresponded to one T cell. Patient libraries were prepared and sequenced with the same protocol used for the earlier healthy control dataset. Within a given batch, samples were prepared together, multiplexed and sequenced on the same HiSeq lane. The authors processed their data as follows. MIGEC was used to process the raw barcoded reads, and molecular identifier groups with only a single read were discarded before consensus assembly and CDR3 extraction. Clonotype tables were post-analysed with VDJtools, normalizing diversity by down-sampling all datasets to the smallest sample size. Repertoire overlap clustering matched CDR3 amino acid but not nucleotide sequences to correct batch-related cross-sample contamination. The raw public reads went through TCRdb reprocessing: fastp at Q25, MiXCR clone calling, in-frame beta chains kept. Rows with one shared CDR3 protein collapse into an entry with the most common genes and DNA. These V and J calls originate from TCRdb's pipeline instead of the authors' own analysis. In this sample the table shows hundreds of thousands of distinct CDR3 sequences, approximately 60% of which occur a single time. Together, the top ten hold over 9% of the sample.

According to the germline V gene, CDR1 reads MRHNA and CDR2 reads SNTAGT. The CDR3 holds 13 amino acids from the cysteine to the phenylalanine. The sequence is cut down to CDR3 DNA, 39 bases in frame from base 1. To demonstrate the VDJtools post-analysis software, the study profiled TCR beta repertoires from the peripheral blood of some 13 young patients with multiple sclerosis. The patients with multiple sclerosis were children and adolescents between 6 and 15 years of age. This sequence originates from a girl aged 2 to 10 with multiple sclerosis. Sequencing input: blood. The V gene is TRBV6-4 and the J gene is TRBJ1-1; no D gene call is confident. In nucleotide form, the sequence is TGCGCCAGCAGAGAACAGCTGAACACTGAAGCTTTCTTT. Translated, this gives CASREQLNTEAFF.